This T cell receptor (beta chain) was retrieved from a study of blood T cell repertoires in COVID-19. Study-level information: The United States, Italy and Spain were the sources of the acute and convalescent COVID-19 samples.

How the authors handled the data: Counts of nucleated cells, estimated from reference gene primer amplification, were obtained. Using immunoSEQ multiplex PCR, the repertoire was profiled, and TCRdb retains in-frame clones only, with some absent. The DNA was the basis for D and trimming; V, J and clone size are from that table. The sample shows about 81,000 clones, 75% to 90% of them seen only once. The CDR3 spans 16 residues. Germline lookup yields CDR1 GTSNPN and CDR2 SVGIG (reference sequence). V lost 0 bases to trimming and J lost 2 bases, with 14 bases between them. The material sequenced was peripheral blood. The genes are TRBV30 and TRBJ1-5; the D is unclear. The TCR was taken from a man between 65 and 85 years old with active or convalescent COVID-19. For the CDR3, the DNA is TGTGCCTGGAGTGTAAGCTCAGGTTTCGGCAATCAGCCCCAGCATTTT. Translated, it gives CAWSVSSGFGNQPQHF.